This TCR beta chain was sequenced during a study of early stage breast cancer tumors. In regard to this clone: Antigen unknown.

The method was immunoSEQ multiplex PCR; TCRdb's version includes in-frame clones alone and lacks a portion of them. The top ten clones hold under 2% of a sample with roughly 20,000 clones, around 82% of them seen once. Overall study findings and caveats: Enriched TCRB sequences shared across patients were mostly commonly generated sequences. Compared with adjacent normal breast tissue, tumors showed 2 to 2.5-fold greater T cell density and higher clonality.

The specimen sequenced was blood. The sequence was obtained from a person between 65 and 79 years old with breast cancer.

CDR3 sequence reads: CSVGGQGATEAFF. The CDR3 nucleotides are TGCAGCGTGGGGGGACAGGGTGCCACTGAAGCTTTCTTT. The chain has TRBV29-1 and TRBJ1-1, with 9 bases fitting TRBD1. Per germline, CDR1 SQVTM and CDR2 ANQGSEA. V was pared by 6 bases and J by 4 bases, with 6 bases of the junction left unmatched. The CDR3 has 13 amino acids.